What follows describes a single TCR beta chain. What it binds is not known. CDR3 length: 16 amino acids. With 7 bases removed from V and 0 bases from J, the gap between germline ends came to 13 bases. Germline V CDR1 and CDR2: MDHEN, SYDVKM. The sample comes from a study of cytomegalovirus exposure and HLA in healthy donors. Overall study findings and caveats: Being productive about 87% or about 30% of the time was typical of most TCR beta V segments in an earlier analysis.

The PCR was carried out with 60 Vbeta primers and 13 Jbeta primers. Method: immunoSEQ multiplex PCR; TCRdb's copy keeps in-frame clones and lacks some. The sample yields tens of thousands of clones, around 70% seen once. The sequenced sample was PBMCs. The sequence came from a woman aged 25 to 39 in good health and CMV-seropositive. This rearrangement joins TRBV28 to TRBJ2-6; D gene ambiguous. The CDR3 sequence is CASKPSRVSGANVLTF. The DNA of the CDR3 is TGTGCCAGCAAGCCCTCGCGTGTCTCTGGGGCCAACGTCCTGACTTTC.